The 7 T cell receptor beta chains below all came from one sample that was sequenced in a study of blood T cell repertoires in COVID-19. The assay was immunoSEQ multiplex PCR, and TCRdb's table has in-frame clones only and misses some. The table has 80,000 or so clones, roughly 80% seen once; the top ten hold roughly 18%. Sequenced: peripheral blood. Receptor source: a woman aged 60-75 years with acute or convalescent COVID-19.

This clone turned up a few times. The sample has other DNA sequences that encode this CDR3 too. This CDR3 reads CASSLGGPSSYNEQFF. CDR3 coding DNA: TGTGCCAGCAGCTTGGGCGGCCCCTCCTCCTACAATGAGCAGTTCTTC. This chain connects TRBV5-4 to TRBJ2-1; unclear D gene. Trimming left V 0 bases short and J 0 bases short, with 10 bases between. The germline gives CDR1 SGHNT, CDR2 YYREEE (reference sequence). This CDR3 region has 16 residues.

The rearrangement uses TRBV5-1 and TRBJ2-7, with D possibly matching TRBD1 (5 bases). Germline CDR1 is SGHRS and CDR2 is YFSETQ. This CDR3 is built from 12 residues. Trimming removed 4 bases at V and 2 bases at J, with 7 bases between. CDR3 sequence reads: CASSPDTYEQYF. In nucleotides, the CDR3 is TGCGCCAGCAGCCCGGACACCTACGAGCAGTACTTC.

This sequence joins TRBV30 and TRBJ2-2, with 7 nucleotides matching TRBD1. Trimming took 8 bases from V and 4 from J; bases not matched to a gene: 7. CDR3 size: 13 residues. CDR1 GTSNPN and CDR2 SVGIG come from the germline V gene (reference sequence). As DNA, the CDR3 is TGTGCCCGCACAGGGGTTGGCACCGGGGAGCTGTTTTTT. It codes for CARTGVGTGELFF.

The V and J genes are TRBV9 and TRBJ1-5; 7 bases match TRBD1. Per germline, CDR1 SGDLS and CDR2 YYNGEE. With 6 bases clipped from V and 7 bases from J, the junction kept 10 bases outside the gene matches. This CDR3 has 14 amino acids. CDR3 nucleotide sequence: TGTGCCAGCAACCCGACAGGGTCAGGGCAGCCCCAGCATTTT. It translates to CASNPTGSGQPQHF. The full variable domain, with the rest looked up from reference TRBV9 and TRBJ1-5, is DSGVTQTPKHLITATGQRVTLRCSPRSGDLSVYWYQQSLDQGLQFLIQYYNGEERAKGNILERFSAQQFPDLHSELNLSSLELGDSALYFCASNPTGSGQPQHFGDGTRLSIL.

This clone has more than one count but fewer than ten. The genes are TRBV6-1 and TRBJ2-5; 8 nucleotides line up with TRBD2. Germline lookup yields CDR1 MNHNS and CDR2 SASEGT. V shed 0 bases and J 5 bases; nucleotides not matched to a gene: 5. This CDR3 region has 15 residues. CDR3 bases: TGTGCCAGCAGTGAAGCGCGACTAGCGAGGGAGACCCAGTACTTC. It yields the protein CASSEARLARETQYF.

The chain carries TRBV5-5 and TRBJ2-2, with D perhaps matching TRBD1 (6 bases). Deletions cut 1 base from V and 3 bases from J, with 10 bases between. The CDR3 sequence is 15 residues long. Per the germline V gene, CDR1 is SGHKS and CDR2 is YYEKEE (reference sequence). The CDR3 sequence is CASSLFAGDTGELFF. CDR3 bases: TGTGCCAGCAGCTTGTTTGCAGGGGACACCGGGGAGCTGTTTTTT.

The V call is TRBV6-5, the J call TRBJ1-1; 8 bases match TRBD1. The CDR3 length is 13 residues. V lost 6 bases to trimming and J lost 3 bases; unmatched junction nucleotides: 3. CDR1 and CDR2 (germline): MNHEY, SVGAGI. CDR3: CASSGQGYTEAFF. For the CDR3, the DNA is TGTGCCAGCAGCGGACAGGGTTACACTGAAGCTTTCTTT.